The T cell receptor (beta chain) under discussion was sequenced for a study of CD8 T cells in ankylosing spondylitis. Only a few counts were recorded for this clonotype. Its antigen is currently unknown. At one end the junction does not follow the germline gene, possibly because of a read error. Germline assignment: CDR1 DFQATT and CDR2 SNEGSKA (reference sequence). This CDR3 contains 17 residues. Study conclusions and caveats: Apparently characteristic of ankylosing spondylitis blood was a TCR beta motif (under ten highly homologous variants).

TCRdb ran MiXCR on the 5' RACE reads and lists one entry per CDR3 protein. The table has about 460,000 distinct CDR3 sequences, approximately 5.3% seen once. This rearrangement joins TRBV20-1 to TRBJ2-3; 8 bases agree with TRBD1. This sequence was found in a male donor with ankylosing spondylitis. Sequenced sample: blood, either unsorted or a sorted T cell fraction (not recorded which). The CDR3 DNA reads TGCTGTGCTAGAGAACCTGGGACAGGCGATAGCACAGATACGCAGTATTTT. Translated: CCAREPGTGDSTDTQYF.